The sequence of this TCR beta chain was determined in a study of STAT5B mutations in CD4+ large granular lymphocyte leukemia. J was trimmed by 2 bases and V by 2 bases; bases with no gene match: 10. The CDR3 contains 18 residues. Germline lookup yields CDR1 MNHEY and CDR2 SMNVEV (reference sequence). This was a survey-level run. Assay: immunoSEQ multiplex PCR; the TCRdb copy retains only in-frame clones and omits some. The sample carries about 48,000 clones, less than 85% recorded once. General study findings and limits: Approximately 25% of private leukemic clonotypes occurred rarely in other patients' non-leukemic repertoires. Without HLA matching, higher CD4+ than CD8+ T-LGLL clonality could reflect small sample size.

A word on this clone: Its specificity is not known.

This TCR was sampled from a human donor in good health. The gene calls are TRBV27 and TRBJ2-5, with 11 bases aligning to TRBD2. Sample: CD4+ T cells from blood buffy coats. The CDR3 nucleotides are TGTGCCAGCAGTTTAGCAGGGCTAGCGGGGGGCAAACAAGAGACCCAGTACTTC. It codes for CASSLAGLAGGKQETQYF.